The clone carrying this TCR beta chain has more than one count but fewer than ten. Its specificity is not known. A second PCR, run for about 6 to 11 cycles, used a sample-barcoded 5' primer plus a J-beta primer mix. Every single cDNA molecule received a tag from a template-switch adaptor with 12 random nucleotides. TCRdb re-called the 5' RACE reads with MiXCR, one entry per CDR3 protein. The repertoire holds roughly 830,000 distinct CDR3 sequences, with about 62% as singletons. The data were taken from a study of blood T cells in healthy people across ages. In the study overall: Using template switching, researchers captured about one barcoded beta molecule for each two T cells. General study results and limits: TCR beta diversity tracked closely with naive T cell percentage.

This sequence originates from a man aged 30-40 years in good health. What was sequenced was blood.

CDR3 DNA sequence: TGTGCCAGCAGTTTCGGTCGGGGACAGGGCACAGATACGCAGTATTTT. This sequence encodes CASSFGRGQGTDTQYF. The V and J genes are TRBV12-3 or TRBV12-4 and TRBJ2-3; 8 bases map to TRBD1. V gave up 3 bases and J gave up 1 base; unmatched junction bases: 6. The CDR3 has 16 amino acids.